The T cell receptor beta chain described here comes from a study of primary melanoma T cells and metastatic recurrence. At the level of the study: Primary melanomas here were stage T2 to T4, over 1 mm thick. Study findings and constraints: The tumor T-cell fraction reportedly predicted progression-free survival independently of thickness, ulceration, mitotic rate and age. A tumor T-cell fraction above 20% appeared protective.

Patients with resected primary melanoma were considered at risk of metastatic recurrence. To note about this clone: Its antigen is not identified.

The method was immunoSEQ multiplex PCR; TCRdb's version includes in-frame clones alone and lacks a portion of them. Here the sample spans 1,000 to 1,500 clones, 80% to 90% being singletons. This sequence originates from a human donor with melanoma. The specimen sequenced was melanoma tumor tissue.

The CDR3 coding sequence is TGTGCCAGCGGACGCAGGGGAGACTATGGCTACACCTTC. Protein: CASGRRGDYGYTF. The gene calls are TRBV6-8 and TRBJ1-2; tentatively, D is TRBD1 (6 bases). Germline CDR1 reads MNHGY; CDR2 reads SAAAGT. Trimming pared 8 bases from V and 3 bases from J, leaving 13 bases between. The CDR3 has 13 residues.